These T cell receptor beta chains were read from a single sample in a study of cytomegalovirus exposure and HLA in healthy donors. Measured with immunoSEQ multiplex PCR; TCRdb has only the in-frame clones, and not every one. The table records about 66,000 clones, 95% to 97% of them present only once. Sequenced input: PBMCs. The source is a woman in her late teens or twenties in good health and CMV-seropositive. Both conserved end residues are part of each CDR3. The D gene is left open where the match is weak. Some rows mark clone size as missing; the rest say once, few, many or name a class of expanded clone.

clone_size: NA; d_call: TRBD1; j_call: TRBJ1-3; v_call: TRBV2; cdr3_nt: TGTGCCAGCAGTGAATGGCCAGGGGGCGAAAACACCATATATTTT; cdr3_aa: CASSEWPGGENTIYF
clone_size: NA; d_call: TRBD1; j_call: TRBJ2-7; v_call: TRBV2; cdr3_nt: TGTGCCAGCAGAGCCCTGAGGGGGGACAGGGTGCTCCACGAGCAGTACTTC; cdr3_aa: CASRALRGDRVLHEQYF
clone_size: NA; d_call: TRBD1; j_call: TRBJ1-2; v_call: TRBV6-4; cdr3_nt: TGTGCCAGCAGTGGGGGGACAGGGCCATTAGCCTATGGCTACACCTTC; cdr3_aa: CASSGGTGPLAYGYTF
clone_size: NA; d_call: NA; j_call: TRBJ1-2; v_call: TRBV28; cdr3_nt: TGTGCCAGCAGCTCAGGGGTGGATGGCTACACCTTC; cdr3_aa: CASSSGVDGYTF
clone_size: NA; d_call: NA; j_call: TRBJ2-5; v_call: TRBV6-1; cdr3_nt: TGTGCCAGCAGTGTGTCTACCGCGGGATTAGAGACCCAGTACTTC; cdr3_aa: CASSVSTAGLETQYF
clone_size: once; d_call: TRBD1; j_call: TRBJ1-1; v_call: TRBV7-9; cdr3_nt: TGTGCCAGCAGCTCCGACAGGGTGGACACTGAAGCTTTCTTT; cdr3_aa: CASSSDRVDTEAFF
clone_size: NA; d_call: NA; j_call: TRBJ2-2; v_call: TRBV19; cdr3_nt: TGTGCCAGTAGTATTAACCCGCAGGGTTACACCGGGGAGCTGTTTTTT; cdr3_aa: CASSINPQGYTGELFF
clone_size: once; d_call: TRBD2; j_call: TRBJ2-4; v_call: TRBV27; cdr3_nt: TGTGCCAGCAGTTTAGAAGCGGGATCAAACATTCAGTACTTC; cdr3_aa: CASSLEAGSNIQYF
clone_size: NA; d_call: TRBD1; j_call: TRBJ2-5; v_call: TRBV5-1; cdr3_nt: TGCGCCAGCAGCTTGGCCGGGGGACAGGGTCGAACCCAGTACTTC; cdr3_aa: CASSLAGGQGRTQYF
clone_size: NA; d_call: NA; j_call: TRBJ1-5; v_call: TRBV19; cdr3_nt: TGTGCCAGTAGGTCGGAGGGGACTAGGAACAATCAGCCCCAGCATTTT; cdr3_aa: CASRSEGTRNNQPQHF
clone_size: NA; d_call: TRBD2; j_call: TRBJ2-1; v_call: TRBV15; cdr3_nt: TGTGCCACCAGCAGGGCCCCTAGCGGGAGGCACTATTACAATGAGCAGTTCTTC; cdr3_aa: CATSRAPSGRHYYNEQFF
clone_size: NA; d_call: TRBD1; j_call: TRBJ2-7; v_call: TRBV5-1; cdr3_nt: TGCGCCAGCAGCCCCGGACAGGGGGCGAGGGAGCAGTACTTC; cdr3_aa: CASSPGQGAREQYF
clone_size: NA; d_call: TRBD1; j_call: TRBJ2-2; v_call: TRBV9; cdr3_nt: TGTGCCAGCAGCCCTCGGGACAGGGGGCAGTTCACCGGGGAGCTGTTTTTT; cdr3_aa: CASSPRDRGQFTGELFF
clone_size: once; d_call: TRBD2; j_call: TRBJ2-7; v_call: TRBV10-3; cdr3_nt: TGTGCCATCAGTGGATTAGTTAGCGGGAGAACCCACGAGCAGTACTTC; cdr3_aa: CAISGLVSGRTHEQYF